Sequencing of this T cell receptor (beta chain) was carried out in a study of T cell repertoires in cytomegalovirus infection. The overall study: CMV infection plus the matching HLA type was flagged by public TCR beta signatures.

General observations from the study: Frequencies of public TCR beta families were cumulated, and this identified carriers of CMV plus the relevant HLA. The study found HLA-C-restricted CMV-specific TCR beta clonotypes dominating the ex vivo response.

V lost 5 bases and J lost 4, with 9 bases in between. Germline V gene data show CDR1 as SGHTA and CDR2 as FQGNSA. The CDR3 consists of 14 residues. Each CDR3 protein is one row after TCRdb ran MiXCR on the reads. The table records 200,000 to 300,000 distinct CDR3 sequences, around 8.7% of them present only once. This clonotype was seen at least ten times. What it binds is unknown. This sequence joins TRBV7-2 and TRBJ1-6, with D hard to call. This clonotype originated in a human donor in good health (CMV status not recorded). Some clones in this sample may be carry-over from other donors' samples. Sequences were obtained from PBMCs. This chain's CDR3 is CASSKLDYNSPLHF. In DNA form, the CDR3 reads TGTGCCAGCAGCAAACTTGATTATAATTCACCCCTCCACTTT.